These 11 T cell receptor beta chains were all obtained from the same sample, sequenced in a study of blood T cells in healthy people across ages. A second PCR of about 7 to 12 cycles used a sample-barcoded 5' primer and a J-beta primer mix. TCRdb ran MiXCR on the 5' RACE reads and lists one entry per CDR3 protein. This table has 1.5 million to 2 million distinct CDR3 sequences, approximately 50% appearing once. Input material: blood. These receptors were obtained from a woman between 40 and 55 years old in good health.

The V gene is TRBV6-5, the J gene TRBJ2-3; 7 nucleotides agree with TRBD1. In germline, CDR1 is MNHEY, CDR2 SVGAGI. Trimming at V came to 4 bases and at J to 1 base, leaving 11 bases not matched to a gene. The CDR3 has 17 residues. The DNA of the CDR3 is TGTGCCAGCAGTTTCTTGTCAGGGCAGGGGGGCACAGATACGCAGTATTTT. This codes for CASSFLSGQGGTDTQYF.

This chain joins TRBV4-3 and TRBJ2-7; D remains unclear. V was trimmed by 0 bases and J by 4 bases, leaving 4 bases between them. Germline loops: CDR1 LGHNA, CDR2 YSLEER. This CDR3 comprises 12 residues. Written as DNA, the CDR3 is TGCGCCAGCAGCCAAGAGTTGTACGAGCAGTACTTC. Translating gives CASSQELYEQYF.

The CDR3 protein is CASSILTSGDPDTQYF. The CDR3 DNA follows: TGTGCCAGCAGTATTTTGACTAGCGGGGATCCTGATACGCAGTATTTT. This chain links TRBV6-5 with TRBJ2-3; TRBD2 matches 11 bases. V was pared by 5 bases and J by 6 bases, with 10 bases of the junction left unmatched. The CDR3 runs to 16 residues. Germline-derived CDR1 and CDR2 are MNHEY and SVGAGI.

The chain employs TRBV28 and TRBJ2-1; D is ambiguous. V lost 6 bases and J lost 6, with 12 bases in between. The CDR3 totals 13 residues. The germline CDR1 and CDR2 sequences are MDHEN and SYDVKM. The CDR3: CASRTQDRNEQFF. The CDR3 nucleotides are TGTGCCAGCAGAACTCAAGATCGCAATGAGCAGTTCTTC.

This chain uses TRBV6-1 with TRBJ2-7, with a possible D match to TRBD2 (6 bases). The CDR3 extends over 13 amino acids. V was shortened by 7 bases and J by 7 bases, with 17 bases between the two germline ends. Per germline, CDR1 MNHNS and CDR2 SASEGT. CDR3 amino acids: CASKRSAEGEQYF. The CDR3 nucleotides read TGTGCCAGCAAGCGCAGCGCGGAGGGAGAGCAGTACTTC.

The chain joins TRBV9 to TRBJ2-3; D possibly corresponds to TRBD2 (5 bases). The CDR3 runs to 17 residues. From germline, CDR1 is SGDLS and CDR2 YYNGEE. Trimming took off 4 bases at V and 3 bases at J, with 21 bases between the two ends. This chain's CDR3 is CASSQAGLRRRTDTQYF. The CDR3 coding sequence is TGTGCCAGCAGCCAAGCCGGACTCCGAAGGAGGACAGATACGCAGTATTTT.

This clonotype was seen a handful of times. This chain links TRBV6-6 with TRBJ2-7; 9 nucleotides match TRBD1. CDR3 length equals 15 residues. Trimming took 6 bases from V and 3 from J; bases not matched to a gene: 9. Germline values: CDR1 MNHNY, CDR2 SVGAGI (reference sequence). CDR3 nucleotide sequence: TGTGCCAGCAGCACACAGGGGGCGAAAAGCTACGAGCAGTACTTC. Residues: CASSTQGAKSYEQYF.

As regards this clonotype: One end of the junction is discordant with germline, which a read error may explain. The V call is TRBV6-5, the J call TRBJ2-7, with 9 bases fitting TRBD1. Germline V gene lookup returns CDR1 MNHEY and CDR2 SVGAGI. The CDR3 is made up of 13 amino acids. DNA of the CDR3: TGTGCCAGCAGCCCCGGGACAGGGTTCGAGCAGCACTTC. The encoded protein is CASSPGTGFEQHF.

This chain's CDR3 is CASSAGPGPASYEQYF. CDR3 bases: TGTGCCAGCAGCGCGGGTCCGGGACCTGCATCCTACGAGCAGTACTTC. The chain has TRBV11-2 and TRBJ2-7; the D call may be TRBD1 or TRBD2 (5 bases each). CDR3 size: 16 residues. Between the trimmed V and J ends, which lost 5 bases and 1 base, there was a span of 18 bases. The germline CDR1 and CDR2 sequences are SGHAT and FQNNGV. Based on the CDR3 plus reference TRBV11-2 and TRBJ2-7, the full variable domain is EAGVAQSPRYKIIEKRQSVAFWCNPISGHATLYWYQQILGQGPKLLIQFQNNGVVDDSQLPKDRFSAERLKGVDSTLKIQPAKLEDSAVYLCASSAGPGPASYEQYFGPGTRLTVT.

The rearrangement links TRBV6-2 or TRBV6-3 to TRBJ2-3; TRBD2 might be the D (6 bases). Between the trimmed V and J ends, which lost 0 bases and 2 bases, there was a span of 15 bases. In germline, CDR1 is MNHEY, CDR2 SVGEGT. The CDR3 extends over 17 amino acids. The DNA of the CDR3 is TGTGCCAGCAGTTACTCTACCGGGACTGGCACCACAGATACGCAGTATTTT. It specifies CASSYSTGTGTTDTQYF.

This clonotype was recorded a few times. This chain links TRBV7-3 with TRBJ2-4; the match to TRBD2 covers 7 bases. The closer fit of TRBJ2-7 to the DNA end suggests the J call may be wrong. The CDR3 loop spans 16 amino acids. Germline V lookup: CDR1 SGHTA, CDR2 FQGTGA. The DNA for the CDR3 is TGTGCCAGCCTAAATTGTTGTGAGCGGGGAATGAGCGAGCAGTACTTC. This encodes CASLNCCERGMSEQYF.